These 3 T cell receptor beta chains were all obtained from the same sample, sequenced in a study of cytomegalovirus exposure and HLA in healthy donors. The primer mix had 60 Vbeta and 13 Jbeta primers. This table comes from immunoSEQ multiplex PCR, and its TCRdb copy is limited to in-frame clones, with some not included. Its listing shows under 200,000 clones. The specimen was PBMCs. All receptors come from a man aged 25 to 40 in good health and CMV-seronegative.

The chain joins TRBV5-5 to TRBJ1-5; 11 bases are shared with TRBD1. In germline, CDR1 is SGHKS, CDR2 YYEKEE (reference sequence). The CDR3 extends over 19 amino acids. Trimming removed 1 base from V and 4 bases from J; junction bases left unmatched: 13. CDR3 sequence (DNA): TGTGCCAGCAGCTTGAGATTTAAGGACAGGGGGCTTCATAATCAGCCCCAGCATTTT. Translation: CASSLRFKDRGLHNQPQHF.

The chain joins TRBV5-1 to TRBJ2-7; maybe TRBD1 (5 bases). Germline CDR1 reads SGHRS; CDR2 reads YFSETQ. There are 13 residues in the CDR3. The V end lost 4 bases, the J end lost 0 bases, and 8 bases lay between the germline ends. In DNA form, the CDR3 reads TGCGCCAGCAGCCTAGGGGTCTCCTACGAGCAGTACTTC. Amino acids: CASSLGVSYEQYF.

The chain combines TRBV19 with TRBJ1-1, with D maybe TRBD1 (5 bases). Germline CDR1 reads LNHDA; CDR2 reads SQIVND (reference sequence). V lost 5 bases to trimming and J lost 1 base, with 11 bases between them. CDR3 length equals 14 residues. The DNA for the CDR3 is TGTGCCAGTAGTTTGTGGCAGGGGAACACTGAAGCTTTCTTT. Protein sequence: CASSLWQGNTEAFF.